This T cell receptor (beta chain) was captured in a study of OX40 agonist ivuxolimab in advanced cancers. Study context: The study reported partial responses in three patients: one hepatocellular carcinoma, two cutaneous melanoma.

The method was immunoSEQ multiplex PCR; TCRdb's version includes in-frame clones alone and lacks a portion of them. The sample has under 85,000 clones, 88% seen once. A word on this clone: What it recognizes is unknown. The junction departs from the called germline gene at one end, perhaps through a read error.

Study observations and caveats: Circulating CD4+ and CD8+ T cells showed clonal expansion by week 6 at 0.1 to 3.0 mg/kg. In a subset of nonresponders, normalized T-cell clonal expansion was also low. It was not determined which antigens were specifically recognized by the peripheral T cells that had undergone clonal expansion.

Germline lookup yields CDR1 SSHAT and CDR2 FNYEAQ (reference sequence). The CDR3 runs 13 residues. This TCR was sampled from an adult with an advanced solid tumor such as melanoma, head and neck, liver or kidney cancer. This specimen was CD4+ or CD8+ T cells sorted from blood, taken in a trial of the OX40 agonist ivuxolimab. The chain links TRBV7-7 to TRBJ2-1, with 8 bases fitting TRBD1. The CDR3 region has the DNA TGTGCTAGCAGCGCGGACAGGGACAATGAGCAGTTCTTC. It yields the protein CASSADRDNEQFF.